The clone carrying this TCR beta chain has at least ten counts. The sample belongs to a study of identical twins. V shed 4 bases and J 1 base; nucleotides not matched to a gene: 17. The germline V gene encodes CDR1 SNHLY and CDR2 FYNNEI. The CDR3 covers 21 residues. TCRdb used MiXCR to reprocess the 5' RACE reads, holding one entry per CDR3 protein. The sample records about 280,000 distinct CDR3 sequences, under 9.5% being singletons. These same data were also listed under a study on yellow fever vaccine responses in identical twins.

The J gene is TRBJ2-4, the V gene TRBV2; 12 bases agree with TRBD1. This TCR came from a woman under 30 in good health. The sample was memory (CD45RO+) T cells sorted from blood. The CDR3 region has the DNA TGTGCCAGCAGTGGCGTCCCCTCCGGGACAGGGGGCAGGGGGGCCAAAAACATTCAGTACTTC. Its protein product is CASSGVPSGTGGRGAKNIQYF.